The 23 T cell receptor beta chains below come from one sample, sequenced in a study of beta chain features in type 1 diabetes (dated by TCRdb to between 2017 and 2018). Libraries were made using the immunoSEQ multiplex PCR assay. The High Capacity cDNA Reverse Transcription Kit was used to reverse transcribe all of the isolated RNA, meaning that expressed TCRB transcripts were what got sequenced. The immuneACCESS repertoire file appears here via TCRdb, limited to in-frame rearrangements. These files lack a portion of the clones; in checked studies, under half of the deficit traces to unresolved V genes, and the cause of the others is not known. This sample gives 350,000 to 400,000 clones in total; over 13% of them show up just once. The leading ten clones occupy approximately 0.019% of the sample. Sequencing was performed on naive CD4+ T cells from blood. The sample's cell subset or site label is to be understood as: true naive CD4+ T cells. These receptors all stem from a woman between 18 and 29 years old in good health.

This clone showed up just a few times. V and J are TRBV27 and TRBJ2-1; tentative D call: TRBD2 (6 bases). The CDR3 is 17 residues long. Germline loops: CDR1 MNHEY, CDR2 SMNVEV (reference sequence). Trimming pared 4 bases from V and 8 bases from J, leaving 24 bases between. The CDR3 spells CASSSIPTSSHFDEQFF. CDR3 DNA sequence: TGTGCCAGCAGTTCGATTCCGACTAGTTCTCATTTCGATGAGCAGTTCTTC.

The CDR3 nucleotides are TGTGCCAGCAGCATGGGACTAGCGGGAGAGACCCAGTACTTC. This encodes CASSMGLAGETQYF. The chain uses TRBV28 and TRBJ2-5; TRBD2 agrees at 12 bases. The germline gives CDR1 MDHEN, CDR2 SYDVKM. The CDR3 is 14 residues long. V lost 6 bases to trimming and J lost 4 bases; unmatched junction nucleotides: 3.

This clone was detected a few times. The V call is TRBV2, the J call TRBJ1-1; 8 bases line up with TRBD1. The CDR3 loop spans 14 amino acids. Looked up from germline, CDR1 is SNHLY and CDR2 is FYNNEI. V shed 6 bases, J shed 0 bases, and the junction held 3 bases outside the gene matches. The CDR3 coding sequence is TGTGCCAGCAGGAACAGGGGGTTGAACACTGAAGCTTTCTTT. Its translation: CASRNRGLNTEAFF.

The chain joins TRBV2 to TRBJ2-1, with 7 nucleotides matching TRBD2. Germline values: CDR1 SNHLY, CDR2 FYNNEI. The trim removed 5 bases at V and 4 bases at J, leaving 11 bases unmatched. The CDR3 totals 16 residues. This chain's CDR3 is CASSQTGTITYNEQFF. The CDR3 bases are TGTGCCAGCAGTCAAACCGGGACTATAACTTACAATGAGCAGTTCTTC. Based on the CDR3 plus reference TRBV2 and TRBJ2-1, the full variable domain is EPEVTQTPSHQVTQMGQEVILRCVPISNHLYFYWYRQILGQKVEFLVSFYNNEISEKSEIFDDQFSVERPDGSNFTLKIRSTKLEDSAMYFCASSQTGTITYNEQFFGPGTRLTVL.

This clone was counted a few times. The genes are TRBV28 and TRBJ1-3; no firm D call. The length of the CDR3 is 13 residues. V lost 10 bases to trimming and J lost 0 bases, with 10 bases between them. CDR1 and CDR2 from the germline V gene are MDHEN and SYDVKM. This chain's CDR3 is CAIAGSSGNTIYF. The DNA of the CDR3 is TGTGCCATCGCGGGAAGCTCTGGAAACACCATATATTTT.

V gene TRBV28 combines with J gene TRBJ2-1; a weak D match, TRBD2 (6 bases). CDR1 MDHEN and CDR2 SYDVKM come from the germline V gene. This CDR3 has 15 residues. The germline V and J ends were trimmed by 4 bases and 6 bases, with 16 bases remaining between them. The DNA of the CDR3 is TGTGCCAGCAGTTCAACGGGGGTACCCTTCAATGAGCAGTTCTTC. It yields the protein CASSSTGVPFNEQFF.

V usage is TRBV2 and J usage is TRBJ2-1, with a possible D match to TRBD2 (5 bases). CDR3 length equals 13 residues. V gave up 10 bases and J gave up 10 bases, with 20 bases separating them. CDR1 is SNHLY and CDR2 is FYNNEI in the germline V gene. This CDR3 is CATNDRSIAEQFF. For the CDR3, the DNA is TGTGCCACCAATGATCGGTCGATAGCGGAGCAGTTCTTC.

This clone was seen a few times. The chain joins TRBV28 to TRBJ2-1; 7 bases agree with TRBD2. The germline V gene encodes CDR1 MDHEN and CDR2 SYDVKM. The CDR3 loop spans 15 amino acids. V shed 7 bases, J shed 10 bases, and the junction held 16 bases outside the gene matches. The chain's CDR3 is CASTLGRGSQGEQFF. The CDR3 nucleotides are TGTGCCAGCACCTTAGGGAGGGGATCTCAGGGCGAGCAGTTCTTC.

On this clone itself: The same CDR3 can be traced to other DNA sequences in this sample. The rearrangement uses TRBV30 and TRBJ1-5; TRBD1 might be the D (6 bases). Deletions cut 2 bases from V and 4 bases from J, with 9 bases between. The V gene's germline CDR1 is GTSNPN and CDR2 SVGIG (reference sequence). The CDR3 consists of 13 residues. CDR3 loop: CAWSPDSNQPQHF. CDR3 DNA sequence: TGTGCCTGGAGTCCGGACAGTAATCAGCCCCAGCATTTT.

Only a few counts were recorded for this clone. The chain combines TRBV4-1 with TRBJ1-1; 7 bases match TRBD1. This CDR3 region has 15 residues. Looked up from germline, CDR1 is MGHRA and CDR2 is YSYEKL. The junction had 7 bases not matched to a gene; V was cut back by 6 bases and J by 0 bases. CDR3 region: CASSRQGTLNTEAFF. CDR3 in DNA: TGCGCCAGCAGTCGACAGGGTACTCTGAACACTGAAGCTTTCTTT.

The chain uses TRBV18 and TRBJ2-2; no clear D gene. Between the trimmed V and J ends, which lost 0 bases and 5 bases, there was a span of 13 bases. From germline, CDR1 is KGHSH and CDR2 LQKENI. This CDR3 has 16 amino acids. The CDR3 region is CASSPPYDTITGELFF. CDR3 bases: TGTGCCAGCTCACCACCGTATGACACCATAACCGGGGAGCTGTTTTTT.

This clone occurred a few times. The chain recombines TRBV9 with TRBJ2-6; a weak D match, TRBD2 (5 bases). The V gene's germline CDR1 is SGDLS and CDR2 YYNGEE. V gave up 3 bases and J gave up 0 bases, with 10 bases separating them. CDR3 size: 16 residues. CDR3: CASSGGPGSGANVLTF. The CDR3 DNA reads TGTGCCAGCAGCGGCGGGCCGGGCTCTGGGGCCAACGTCCTGACTTTC.

This sequence joins TRBV14 and TRBJ2-2; D is ambiguous. The CDR3 loop spans 14 amino acids. The ends were cut back, 3 bases at V and 2 bases at J, with 7 bases in the middle. CDR1 and CDR2 from the germline V gene are SGHDN and FVKESK. As DNA, the CDR3 is TGTGCCAGCAGCCAGGCCATTAACACCGGGGAGCTGTTTTTT. Translation gives CASSQAINTGELFF.

This clone was counted a few times. The genes are TRBV7-8 and TRBJ1-1, with D perhaps matching TRBD1 (5 bases). This CDR3 has 15 residues. Between the trimmed V and J ends, which lost 3 bases and 0 bases, there was a span of 11 bases. The germline gives CDR1 SGHVS, CDR2 FQNEAQ. The CDR3 DNA sequence: TGTGCCAGCAGCTTGGCGGGACGCTTGAACACTGAAGCTTTCTTT. It codes for CASSLAGRLNTEAFF.

This clone turned up a few times. The V gene is TRBV13, the J gene TRBJ2-5, with 12 positions matching TRBD2. The CDR3 is 17 residues long. Germline V gene data show CDR1 as PRHDT and CDR2 as FYEKMQ (reference sequence). The V gene end was trimmed by 5 bases and the J gene end by 2 bases; junction bases not matched to a gene: 9. The CDR3 region has the DNA TGTGCCAGCAGCAAGACTAGCGGGAGATGGGAACAAGAGACCCAGTACTTC. Its protein is CASSKTSGRWEQETQYF.

The rearrangement links TRBV30 to TRBJ2-1; D unresolved. V was shortened by 3 bases and J by 3 bases, with 6 bases between the two germline ends. Germline V CDR1 and CDR2: GTSNPN, SVGIG (reference sequence). This CDR3 is 12 amino acids long. CDR3 coding DNA: TGTGCCTGGAGCAGGAACTACAATGAGCAGTTCTTC. Translated, it gives CAWSRNYNEQFF.

The CDR3 sequence is CASSLAYRAETQYF. The DNA for the CDR3 is TGTGCCAGCAGCTTAGCGTACAGGGCCGAGACCCAGTACTTC. The chain couples TRBV7-9 to TRBJ2-5; possibly TRBD1 for D (6 bases). Germline loops: CDR1 SEHNR, CDR2 FQNEAQ (reference sequence). The ends were cut back, 0 bases at V and 5 bases at J, with 10 bases in the middle. The CDR3 extends over 14 amino acids.

This clone showed up just a few times. This chain connects TRBV25-1 to TRBJ2-7, with TRBD1 identical over 8 bases. CDR1 is MGHDK and CDR2 is SYGVNS in the germline V gene. Trimming took 3 bases from V and 3 from J; bases not matched to a gene: 4. The CDR3 runs 14 residues. CDR3 coding DNA: TGTGCCAGCAGTGAGGGACAGGCCATCTACGAGCAGTACTTC. Translated, it gives CASSEGQAIYEQYF.

The gene calls are TRBV30 and TRBJ2-5, with 8 positions matching TRBD2. The germline V gene encodes CDR1 GTSNPN and CDR2 SVGIG (reference sequence). Germline trimming cut 2 bases from V and 7 bases from J; bases unmatched to any gene: 9. CDR3 length equals 14 residues. CDR3 protein: CAWSPAAGGGTQYF. CDR3 in DNA: TGTGCCTGGAGTCCCGCCGCGGGAGGAGGGACCCAGTACTTC.

The chain employs TRBV11-1 and TRBJ1-2, with D perhaps matching TRBD1 (6 bases). Germline CDR1 is SGHAT and CDR2 is FQDESV (reference sequence). Trimming pared 4 bases from V and 4 bases from J, leaving 10 bases between. There are 13 residues in the CDR3. The CDR3 loop is CASSSGQTYGYTF. CDR3 DNA sequence: TGTGCCAGCAGCTCCGGACAGACCTATGGCTACACCTTC.

This clone was recorded a few times. The V call is TRBV9, the J call TRBJ2-7; 10 bases align to TRBD2. The CDR3 is made up of 15 amino acids. Looked up from germline, CDR1 is SGDLS and CDR2 is YYNGEE. V was pared by 3 bases and J by 4 bases, with 7 bases of the junction left unmatched. CDR3 sequence reads: CASSAASGRGYEQYF. In DNA, the CDR3 is TGTGCCAGCAGCGCAGCTAGCGGGAGAGGATACGAGCAGTACTTC.

This clone was counted only a few times. The chain recombines TRBV29-1 with TRBJ1-5; D is perhaps TRBD1 (5 bases). Germline CDR1 SQVTM, CDR2 ANQGSEA. This CDR3 has 15 residues. Deletions cut 4 bases from V and 4 bases from J, with 17 bases between. CDR3 DNA sequence: TGCAGCGTTGTCGCAGGGTCATCCGTTAATCAGCCCCAGCATTTT. This gives the protein CSVVAGSSVNQPQHF. Full variable domain (outside the CDR3, taken from reference TRBV29-1 and TRBJ1-5): SAVISQKPSRDICQRGTSLTIQCQVDSQVTMMFWYRQQPGQSLTLIATANQGSEATYESGFVIDKFPISRPNLTFSTLTVSNMSPEDSSIYLCSVVAGSSVNQPQHFGDGTRLSIL.

CDR3 nucleotides: TGTGCCAGCAGCCCCCTTGGGGCGAAAGATACGCAGTATTTT. Translated: CASSPLGAKDTQYF. The chain uses TRBV28 and TRBJ2-3, with D tentatively TRBD1 (5 bases). CDR1 and CDR2 from the germline V gene are MDHEN and SYDVKM. CDR3 length: 14 residues. Trimming removed 6 bases at V and 5 bases at J, with 15 bases between.